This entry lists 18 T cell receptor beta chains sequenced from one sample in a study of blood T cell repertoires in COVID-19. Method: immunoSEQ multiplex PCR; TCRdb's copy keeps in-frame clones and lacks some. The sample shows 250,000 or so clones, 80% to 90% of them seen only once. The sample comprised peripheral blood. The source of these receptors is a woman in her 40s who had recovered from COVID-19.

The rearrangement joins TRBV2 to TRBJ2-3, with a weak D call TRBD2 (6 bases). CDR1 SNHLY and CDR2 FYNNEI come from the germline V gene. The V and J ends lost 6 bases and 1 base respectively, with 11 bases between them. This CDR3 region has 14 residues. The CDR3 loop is CASRSGGGTDTQYF. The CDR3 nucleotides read TGTGCCAGCAGGTCCGGGGGAGGCACAGATACGCAGTATTTT.

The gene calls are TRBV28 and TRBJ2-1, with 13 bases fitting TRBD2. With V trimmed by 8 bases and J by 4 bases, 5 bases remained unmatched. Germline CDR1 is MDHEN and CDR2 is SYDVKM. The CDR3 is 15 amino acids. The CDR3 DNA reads TGTGCCAGCGAGACTAGCGGGGGGTTTTACAATGAGCAGTTCTTC. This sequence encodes CASETSGGFYNEQFF. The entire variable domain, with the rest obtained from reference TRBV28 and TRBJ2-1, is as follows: DVKVTQSSRYLVKRTGEKVFLECVQDMDHENMFWYRQDPGLGLRLIYFSYDVKMKEKGDIPEGYSVSREKKERFSLILESASTNQTSMYLCASETSGGFYNEQFFGPGTRLTVL.

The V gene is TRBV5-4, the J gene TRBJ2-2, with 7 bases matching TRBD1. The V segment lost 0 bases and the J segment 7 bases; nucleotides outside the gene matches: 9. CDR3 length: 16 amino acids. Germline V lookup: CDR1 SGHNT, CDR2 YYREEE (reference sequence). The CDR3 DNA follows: TGTGCCAGCAGCTTGGGACAGGGATCGCTAATCGGGGAGCTGTTTTTT. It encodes CASSLGQGSLIGELFF.

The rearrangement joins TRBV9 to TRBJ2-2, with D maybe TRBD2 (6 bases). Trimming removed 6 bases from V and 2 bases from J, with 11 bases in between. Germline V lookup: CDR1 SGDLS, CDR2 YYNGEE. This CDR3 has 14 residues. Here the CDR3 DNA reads TGTGCCAGCACGGGGGAGCCTAACACCGGGGAGCTGTTTTTT. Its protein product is CASTGEPNTGELFF.

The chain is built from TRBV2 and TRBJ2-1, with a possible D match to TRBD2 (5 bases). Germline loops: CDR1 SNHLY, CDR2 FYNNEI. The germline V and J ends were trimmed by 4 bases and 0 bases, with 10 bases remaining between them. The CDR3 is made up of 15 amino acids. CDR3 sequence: CASSALAPSYNEQFF. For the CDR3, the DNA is TGTGCCAGCAGTGCCCTAGCACCCTCCTACAATGAGCAGTTCTTC.

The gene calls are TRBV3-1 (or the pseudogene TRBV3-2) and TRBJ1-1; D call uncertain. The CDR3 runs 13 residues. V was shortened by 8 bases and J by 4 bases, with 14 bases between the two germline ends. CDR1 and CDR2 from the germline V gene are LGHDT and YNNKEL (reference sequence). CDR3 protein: CASRRKQFTEAFF. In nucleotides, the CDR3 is TGTGCCAGCCGCCGGAAACAGTTCACTGAAGCTTTCTTT.

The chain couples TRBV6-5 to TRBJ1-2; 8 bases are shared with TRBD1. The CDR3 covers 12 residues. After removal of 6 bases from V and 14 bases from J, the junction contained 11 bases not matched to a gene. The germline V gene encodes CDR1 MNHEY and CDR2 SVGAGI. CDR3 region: CASSSYRTGCTF. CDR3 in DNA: TGTGCCAGCAGCTCCTACCGGACAGGGTGTACCTTC.

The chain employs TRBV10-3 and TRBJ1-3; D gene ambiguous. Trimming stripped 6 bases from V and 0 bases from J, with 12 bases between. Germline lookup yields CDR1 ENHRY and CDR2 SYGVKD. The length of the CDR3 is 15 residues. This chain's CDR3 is CAISFGLNSGNTIYF. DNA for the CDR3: TGTGCCATCAGCTTCGGACTTAACTCTGGAAACACCATATATTTT.

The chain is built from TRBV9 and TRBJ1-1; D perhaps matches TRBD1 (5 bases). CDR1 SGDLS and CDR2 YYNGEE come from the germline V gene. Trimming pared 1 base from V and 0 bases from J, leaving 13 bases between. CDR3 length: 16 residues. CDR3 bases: TGTGCCAGCAGCGTAACGGTCGGGGGTTTGAACACTGAAGCTTTCTTT. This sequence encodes CASSVTVGGLNTEAFF. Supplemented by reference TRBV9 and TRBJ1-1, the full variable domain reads DSGVTQTPKHLITATGQRVTLRCSPRSGDLSVYWYQQSLDQGLQFLIQYYNGEERAKGNILERFSAQQFPDLHSELNLSSLELGDSALYFCASSVTVGGLNTEAFFGQGTRLTVV.

The CDR3 coding sequence is TGTGCCAGCTCACCGCTTTCCTCGGGACAGAGTAACTATGGCTACACCTTC. This gives the protein CASSPLSSGQSNYGYTF. The chain couples TRBV18 to TRBJ1-2, with 7 bases identical to TRBD1. V gave up 3 bases and J gave up 1 base; unmatched junction bases: 11. Germline V gene sequence: CDR1 KGHSH, CDR2 LQKENI. The CDR3 consists of 17 residues. Combining the CDR3 with reference TRBV18 and TRBJ1-2 gives the whole variable domain NAGVMQNPRHLVRRRGQEARLRCSPMKGHSHVYWYRQLPEEGLKFMVYLQKENIIDESGMPKERFSAEFPKEGPSILRIQQVVRGDSAAYFCASSPLSSGQSNYGYTFGSGTRLTVV.

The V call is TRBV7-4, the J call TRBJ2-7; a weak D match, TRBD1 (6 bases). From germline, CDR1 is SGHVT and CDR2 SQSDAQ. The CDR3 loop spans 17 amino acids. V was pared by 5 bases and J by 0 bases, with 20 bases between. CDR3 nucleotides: TGTGCCAGCAGCGTCAAAAAAACAGGGCTCTCCTCCTACGAGCAGTACGTC. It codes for CASSVKKTGLSSYEQYV.

CDR3 amino acids: CASSQRGGQETQYF. CDR3 coding DNA: TGTGCCAGCAGCCAACGGGGGGGCCAAGAGACCCAGTACTTC. The chain joins TRBV7-2 to TRBJ2-5; TRBD2 matches 8 bases. CDR3 length: 14 amino acids. V lost 5 bases to trimming and J lost 1 base; unmatched junction nucleotides: 3. Germline CDR1 reads SGHTA; CDR2 reads FQGNSA. Filled out from reference TRBV7-2 and TRBJ2-5, the complete variable domain reads GAGVSQSPSNKVTEKGKDVELRCDPISGHTALYWYRQSLGQGLEFLIYFQGNSAPDKSGLPSDRFSAERTGGSVSTLTIQRTQQEDSAVYLCASSQRGGQETQYFGPGTRLLVL.

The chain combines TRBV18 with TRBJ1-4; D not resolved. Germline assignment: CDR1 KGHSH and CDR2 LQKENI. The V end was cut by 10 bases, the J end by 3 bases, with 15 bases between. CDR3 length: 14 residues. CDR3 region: CATSSAGPNEKLFF. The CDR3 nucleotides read TGTGCCACCTCCAGTGCAGGCCCTAATGAAAAACTGTTTTTT.

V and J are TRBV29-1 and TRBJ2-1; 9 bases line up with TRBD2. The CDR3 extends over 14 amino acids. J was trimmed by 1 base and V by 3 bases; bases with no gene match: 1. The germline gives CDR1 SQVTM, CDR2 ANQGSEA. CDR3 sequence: CSVERGGSYNEQFF. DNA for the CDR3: TGCAGCGTTGAGCGGGGGGGGTCCTACAATGAGCAGTTCTTC.

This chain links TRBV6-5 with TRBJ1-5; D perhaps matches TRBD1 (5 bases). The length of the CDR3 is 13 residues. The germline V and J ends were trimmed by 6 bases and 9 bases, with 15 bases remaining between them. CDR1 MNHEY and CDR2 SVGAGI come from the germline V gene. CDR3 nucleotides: TGTGCCAGCAGACAGGTAGAAGGATCGCCCCAGCATTTT. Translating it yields CASRQVEGSPQHF.

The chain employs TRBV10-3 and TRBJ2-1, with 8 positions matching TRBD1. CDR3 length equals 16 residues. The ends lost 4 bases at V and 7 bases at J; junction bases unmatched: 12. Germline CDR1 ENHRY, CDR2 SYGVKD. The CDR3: CAISAGPTGVVNEQFF. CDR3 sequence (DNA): TGTGCCATCAGTGCCGGCCCGACAGGGGTAGTAAATGAGCAGTTCTTC.

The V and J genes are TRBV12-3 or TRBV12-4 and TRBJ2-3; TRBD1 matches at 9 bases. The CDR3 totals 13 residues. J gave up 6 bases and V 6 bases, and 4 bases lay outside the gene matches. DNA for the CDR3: TGTGCCAGCAGCGACAGGGGGAGGGATACGCAGTATTTT. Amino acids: CASSDRGRDTQYF.

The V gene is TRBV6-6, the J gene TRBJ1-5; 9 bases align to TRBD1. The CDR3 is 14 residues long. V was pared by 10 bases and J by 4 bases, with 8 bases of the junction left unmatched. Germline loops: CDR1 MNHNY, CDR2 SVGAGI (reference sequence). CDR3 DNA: TGTGCCACATACCAAGGACAGGGGAATCAGCCCCAGCATTTT. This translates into CATYQGQGNQPQHF.